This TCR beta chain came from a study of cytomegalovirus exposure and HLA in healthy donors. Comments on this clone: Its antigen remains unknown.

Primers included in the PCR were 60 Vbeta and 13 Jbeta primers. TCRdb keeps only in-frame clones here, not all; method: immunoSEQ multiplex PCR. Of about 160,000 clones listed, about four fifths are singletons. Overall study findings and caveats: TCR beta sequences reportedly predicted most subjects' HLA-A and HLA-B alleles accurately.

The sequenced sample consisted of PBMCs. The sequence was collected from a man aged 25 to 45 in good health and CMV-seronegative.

CDR3 in DNA: TGTGCCAGCAGTCCACGACGGCCCGGAGACACCATATATTTT. Protein product: CASSPRRPGDTIYF. V and J are TRBV27 and TRBJ1-3; the D is unclear. CDR3 length: 14 amino acids. V lost 5 bases and J 8 bases, leaving 16 bases between the germline ends. Germline V lookup: CDR1 MNHEY, CDR2 SMNVEV (reference sequence).